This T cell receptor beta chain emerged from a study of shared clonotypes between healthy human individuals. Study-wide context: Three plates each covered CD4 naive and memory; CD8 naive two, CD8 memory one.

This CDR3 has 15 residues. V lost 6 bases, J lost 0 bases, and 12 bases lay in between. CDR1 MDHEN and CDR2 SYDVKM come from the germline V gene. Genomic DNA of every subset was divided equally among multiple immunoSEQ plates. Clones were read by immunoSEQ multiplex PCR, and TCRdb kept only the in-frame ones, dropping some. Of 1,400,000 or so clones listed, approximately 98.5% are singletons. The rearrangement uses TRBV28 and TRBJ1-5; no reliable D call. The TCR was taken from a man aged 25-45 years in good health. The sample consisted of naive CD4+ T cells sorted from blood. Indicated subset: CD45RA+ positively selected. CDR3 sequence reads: CASRPQGPSNQPQHF. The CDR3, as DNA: TGTGCCAGCAGGCCTCAAGGCCCTAGCAATCAGCCCCAGCATTTT.